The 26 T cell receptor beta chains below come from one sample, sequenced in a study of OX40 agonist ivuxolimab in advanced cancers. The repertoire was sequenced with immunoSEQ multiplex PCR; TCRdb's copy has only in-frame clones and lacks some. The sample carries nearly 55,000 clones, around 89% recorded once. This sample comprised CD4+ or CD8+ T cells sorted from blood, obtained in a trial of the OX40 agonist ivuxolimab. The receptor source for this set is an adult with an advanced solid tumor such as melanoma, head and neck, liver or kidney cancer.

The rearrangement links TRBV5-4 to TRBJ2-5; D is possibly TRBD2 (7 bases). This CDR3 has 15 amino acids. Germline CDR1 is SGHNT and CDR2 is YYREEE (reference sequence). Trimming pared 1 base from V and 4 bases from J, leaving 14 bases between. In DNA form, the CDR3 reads TGTGCCAGCAGCTTGAGGGGGGGCGGGTCAGAGACCCAGTACTTC. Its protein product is CASSLRGGGSETQYF.

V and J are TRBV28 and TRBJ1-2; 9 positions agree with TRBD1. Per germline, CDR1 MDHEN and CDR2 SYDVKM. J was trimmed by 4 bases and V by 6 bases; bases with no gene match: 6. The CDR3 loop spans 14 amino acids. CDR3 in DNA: TGTGCCAGCAGGCCCGGGACAGGGATCTATGGCTACACCTTC. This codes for CASRPGTGIYGYTF.

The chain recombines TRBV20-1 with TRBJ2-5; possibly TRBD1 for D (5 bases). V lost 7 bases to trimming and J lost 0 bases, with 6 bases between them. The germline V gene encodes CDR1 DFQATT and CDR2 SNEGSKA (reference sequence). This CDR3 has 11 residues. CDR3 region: CSEGDQETQYF. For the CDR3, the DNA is TGCAGTGAAGGGGACCAAGAGACCCAGTACTTC.

The CDR3 reads CASSLDLGNTEAFF. The CDR3 coding sequence is TGTGCCAGCAGCTTAGACCTAGGGAACACTGAAGCTTTCTTT. The V gene is TRBV7-9, the J gene TRBJ1-1; D gene unclear. V lost 1 base and J 1 base, leaving 7 bases between the germline ends. Germline lookup yields CDR1 SEHNR and CDR2 FQNEAQ (reference sequence). The CDR3 runs 14 residues. The whole variable domain, remainder taken from reference TRBV7-9 and TRBJ1-1, is DTGVSQNPRHKITKRGQNVTFRCDPISEHNRLYWYRQTLGQGPEFLTYFQNEAQLEKSRLLSDRFSAERPKGSFSTLEIQRTEQGDSAMYLCASSLDLGNTEAFFGQGTRLTVV.

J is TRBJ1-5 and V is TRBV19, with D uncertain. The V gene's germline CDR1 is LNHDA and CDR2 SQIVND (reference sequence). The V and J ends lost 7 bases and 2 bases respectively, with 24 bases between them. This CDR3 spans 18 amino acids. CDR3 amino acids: CASTPRRVTGYGNQPQHF. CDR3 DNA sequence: TGTGCCAGTACCCCCCGAAGAGTTACGGGGTACGGCAATCAGCCCCAGCATTTT.

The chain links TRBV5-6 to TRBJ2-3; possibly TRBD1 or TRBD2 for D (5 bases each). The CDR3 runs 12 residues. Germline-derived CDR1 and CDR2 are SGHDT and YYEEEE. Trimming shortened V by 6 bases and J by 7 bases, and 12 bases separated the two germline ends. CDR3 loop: CASNLEGHTQYF. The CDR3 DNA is TGTGCCAGCAACCTCGAGGGGCATACGCAGTATTTT.

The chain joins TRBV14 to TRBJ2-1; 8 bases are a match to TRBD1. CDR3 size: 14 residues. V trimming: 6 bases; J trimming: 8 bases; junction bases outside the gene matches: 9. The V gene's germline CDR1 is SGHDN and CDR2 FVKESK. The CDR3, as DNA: TGTGCCAGCAGTCGGTTTCAGGGGGCTTATGAGCAGTTCTTC. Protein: CASSRFQGAYEQFF.

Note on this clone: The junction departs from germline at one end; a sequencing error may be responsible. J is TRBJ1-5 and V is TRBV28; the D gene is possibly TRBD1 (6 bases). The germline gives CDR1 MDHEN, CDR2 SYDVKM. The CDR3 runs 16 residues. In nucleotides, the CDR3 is TGTGCCAGCAGCTACCTACCGGGACAAATTAATCAGTCCCAGCATTTT. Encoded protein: CASSYLPGQINQSQHF.

CDR3 protein: CASSGDRSGNQPQHF. CDR3 nucleotide sequence: TGTGCCAGCAGTGGGGATAGGTCGGGGAATCAGCCCCAGCATTTT. This chain connects TRBV6-5 to TRBJ1-5; D unclear. From germline, CDR1 is MNHEY and CDR2 SVGAGI. CDR3 size: 15 residues. Trimming took 5 bases from V and 4 from J, leaving 15 bases between them.

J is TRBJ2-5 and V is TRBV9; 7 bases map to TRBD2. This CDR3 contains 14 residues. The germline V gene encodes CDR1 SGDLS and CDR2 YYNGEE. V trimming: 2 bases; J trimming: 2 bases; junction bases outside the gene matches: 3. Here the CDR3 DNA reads TGTGCCAGCAGCGTTCGGGGGGATCAAGAGACCCAGTACTTC. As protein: CASSVRGDQETQYF.

The CDR3 reads CAWSAGTGVNYGYTF. For the CDR3, the DNA is TGTGCCTGGAGCGCCGGGACAGGGGTCAACTATGGCTACACCTTC. This chain links TRBV30 with TRBJ1-2; 10 nucleotides align to TRBD1. Losses at the gene ends were 3 bases for V and 2 bases for J; bases not matched to a gene: 6. CDR1 GTSNPN and CDR2 SVGIG come from the germline V gene (reference sequence). CDR3 size: 15 residues. Full variable domain (missing parts from reference TRBV30 and TRBJ1-2): SQTIHQWPATLVQPVGSPLSLECTVEGTSNPNLYWYRQAAGRGLQLLFYSVGIGQISSEVPQNLSASRPQDRQFILSSKKLLLSDSGFYLCAWSAGTGVNYGYTFGSGTRLTVV.

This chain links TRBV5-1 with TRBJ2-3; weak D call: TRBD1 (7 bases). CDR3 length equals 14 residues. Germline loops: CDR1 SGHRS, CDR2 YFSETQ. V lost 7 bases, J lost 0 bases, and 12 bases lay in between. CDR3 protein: CASAGTVSTDTQYF. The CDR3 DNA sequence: TGCGCCAGCGCGGGGACAGTTAGCACAGATACGCAGTATTTT.

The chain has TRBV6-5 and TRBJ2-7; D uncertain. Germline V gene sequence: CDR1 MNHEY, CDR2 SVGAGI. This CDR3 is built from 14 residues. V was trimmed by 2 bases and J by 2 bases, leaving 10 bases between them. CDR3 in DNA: TGTGCCAGCAGTTACGTTGGGCCTACCTACGAGCAGTACTTC. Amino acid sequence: CASSYVGPTYEQYF.

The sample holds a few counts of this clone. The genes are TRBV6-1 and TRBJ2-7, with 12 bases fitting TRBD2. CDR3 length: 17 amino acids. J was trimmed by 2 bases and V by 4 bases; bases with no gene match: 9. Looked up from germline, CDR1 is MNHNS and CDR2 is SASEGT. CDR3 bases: TGTGCCAGCAGTGGGTCCCTAGCGGGAGGGCTCACCTACGAGCAGTACTTC. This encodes CASSGSLAGGLTYEQYF.

CDR3 loop: CASSSPGLYEQYF. CDR3 sequence (DNA): TGCGCCAGCAGCTCCCCGGGTCTATACGAGCAGTACTTC. This chain links TRBV5-1 with TRBJ2-7; D is undetermined. The CDR3 runs 13 residues. Between the trimmed V and J ends, which lost 3 bases and 4 bases, there was a span of 11 bases. CDR1 SGHRS and CDR2 YFSETQ come from the germline V gene.

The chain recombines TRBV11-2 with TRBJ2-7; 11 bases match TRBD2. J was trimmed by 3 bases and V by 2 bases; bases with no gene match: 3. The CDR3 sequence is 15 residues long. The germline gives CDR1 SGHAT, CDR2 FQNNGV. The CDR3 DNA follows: TGTGCCAGCAGCTTATCCGGGACTAGCGGCTACGAGCAGTACTTC. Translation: CASSLSGTSGYEQYF.

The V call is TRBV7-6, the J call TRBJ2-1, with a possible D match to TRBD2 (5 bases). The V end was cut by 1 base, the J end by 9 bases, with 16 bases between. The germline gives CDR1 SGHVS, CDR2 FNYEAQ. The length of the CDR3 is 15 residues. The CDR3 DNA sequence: TGTGCCAGCAGCTTAGTCGGTGGACTTTGGAGTGAGCAGTTCTTC. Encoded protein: CASSLVGGLWSEQFF. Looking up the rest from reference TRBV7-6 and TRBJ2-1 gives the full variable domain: GAGVSQSPRYKVTKRGQDVALRCDPISGHVSLYWYRQALGQGPEFLTYFNYEAQQDKSGLPNDRFSAERPEGSISTLTIQRTEQRDSAMYRCASSLVGGLWSEQFFGPGTRLTVL.

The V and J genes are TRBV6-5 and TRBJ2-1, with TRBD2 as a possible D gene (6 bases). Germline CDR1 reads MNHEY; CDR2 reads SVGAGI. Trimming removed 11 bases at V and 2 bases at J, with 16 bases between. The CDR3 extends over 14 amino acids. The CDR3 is CAASRLVPYNEQFF. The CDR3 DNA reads TGTGCCGCCAGTCGACTAGTCCCCTACAATGAGCAGTTCTTC.

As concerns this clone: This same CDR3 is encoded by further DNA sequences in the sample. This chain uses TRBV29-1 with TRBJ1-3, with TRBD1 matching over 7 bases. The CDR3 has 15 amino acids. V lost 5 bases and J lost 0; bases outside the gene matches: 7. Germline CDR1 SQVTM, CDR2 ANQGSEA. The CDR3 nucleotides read TGCAGCGTTAGTCAGGACAGGCCCTCTGGAAACACCATATATTTT. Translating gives CSVSQDRPSGNTIYF.

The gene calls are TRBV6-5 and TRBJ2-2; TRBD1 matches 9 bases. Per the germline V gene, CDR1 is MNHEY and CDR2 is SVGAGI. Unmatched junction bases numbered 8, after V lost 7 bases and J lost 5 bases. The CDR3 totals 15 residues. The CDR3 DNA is TGTGCCAGCACCTTCACAGGGGGCAGGACCGGGGAGCTGTTTTTT. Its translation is CASTFTGGRTGELFF.

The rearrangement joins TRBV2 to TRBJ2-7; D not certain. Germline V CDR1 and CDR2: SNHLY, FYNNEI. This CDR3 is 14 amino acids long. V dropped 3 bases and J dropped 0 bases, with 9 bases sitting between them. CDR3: CASSETAVSYEQYF. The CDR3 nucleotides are TGTGCCAGCAGTGAGACGGCCGTCTCCTACGAGCAGTACTTC. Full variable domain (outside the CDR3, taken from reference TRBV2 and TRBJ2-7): EPEVTQTPSHQVTQMGQEVILRCVPISNHLYFYWYRQILGQKVEFLVSFYNNEISEKSEIFDDQFSVERPDGSNFTLKIRSTKLEDSAMYFCASSETAVSYEQYFGPGTRLTVT.

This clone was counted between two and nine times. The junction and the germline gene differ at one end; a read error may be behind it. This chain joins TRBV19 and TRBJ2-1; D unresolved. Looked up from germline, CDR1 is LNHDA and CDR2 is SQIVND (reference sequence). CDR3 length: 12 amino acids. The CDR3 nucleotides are TGTGCCAGTAGTATAGGGACCCAATGGCCGGTCTTC. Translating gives CASSIGTQWPVF.

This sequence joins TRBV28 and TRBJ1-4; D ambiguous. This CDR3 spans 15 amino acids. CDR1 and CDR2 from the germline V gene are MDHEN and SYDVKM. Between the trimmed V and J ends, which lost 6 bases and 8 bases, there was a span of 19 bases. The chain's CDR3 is CASRPGSSEGEKLFF. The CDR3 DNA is TGTGCCAGCAGACCGGGGAGCAGTGAAGGGGAAAAACTGTTTTTT. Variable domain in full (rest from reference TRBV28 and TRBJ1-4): DVKVTQSSRYLVKRTGEKVFLECVQDMDHENMFWYRQDPGLGLRLIYFSYDVKMKEKGDIPEGYSVSREKKERFSLILESASTNQTSMYLCASRPGSSEGEKLFFGSGTQLSVL.

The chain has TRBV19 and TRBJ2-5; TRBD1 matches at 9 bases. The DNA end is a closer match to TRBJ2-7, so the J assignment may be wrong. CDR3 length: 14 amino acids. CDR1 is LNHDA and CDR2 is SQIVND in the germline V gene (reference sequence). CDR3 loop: CASNPGQGFYEQYF. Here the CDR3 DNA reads TGTGCCAGTAACCCGGGACAGGGCTTCTACGAGCAGTACTTC.

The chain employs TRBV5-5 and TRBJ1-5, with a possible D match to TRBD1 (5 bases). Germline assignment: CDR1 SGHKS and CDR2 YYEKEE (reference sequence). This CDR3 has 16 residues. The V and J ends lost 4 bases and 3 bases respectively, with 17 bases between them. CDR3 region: CASSETGTGYNQPQHF. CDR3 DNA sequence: TGTGCCAGCAGCGAGACCGGGACGGGCTACAATCAGCCCCAGCATTTT. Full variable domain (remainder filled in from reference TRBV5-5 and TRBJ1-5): DAGVTQSPTHLIKTRGQQVTLRCSPISGHKSVSWYQQVLGQGPQFIFQYYEKEERGRGNFPDRFSARQFPNYSSELNVNALLLGDSALYLCASSETGTGYNQPQHFGDGTRLSIL.

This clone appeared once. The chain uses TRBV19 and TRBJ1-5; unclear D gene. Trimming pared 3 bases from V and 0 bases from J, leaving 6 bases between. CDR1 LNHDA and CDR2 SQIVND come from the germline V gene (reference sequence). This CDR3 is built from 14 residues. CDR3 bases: TGTGCCAGTAGTATTTGGGGTAGCAATCAGCCCCAGCATTTT. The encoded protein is CASSIWGSNQPQHF.